The subject of this entry is one T cell receptor beta chain. There is no known antigen for this receptor. Base qualities are not provided; no much larger clone lies one nucleotide away. The CDR3 goes from the cysteine to the phenylalanine over 13 residues. Only the CDR3 region is kept as DNA, spanning 39 bases read in frame from base 1. Looking up the germline V gene yields CDR1 MNHEY and CDR2 SVGAGI. The V and J ends are trimmed by 5 bases and 8 bases, leaving 15 bases between them. The source of the sample is a study of cytomegalovirus exposure and HLA in healthy donors (dated by TCRdb to 2016 to 2017). Describing the broader study: In an earlier analysis of some 610 of the donors, around 300 Gb of sequence data and 90 million to 130 million unique TCR beta sequences from 180 million or so T cells were reported. About 320 gigabases of sequencing data and 78 million or so unique TCR sequences were included in an early release covering 550 to 650 HLA-typed donors. The genetic ancestry cluster associated with self-reported Caucasian donors included about four fifths of the roughly 400 genotyped donors. The study aimed to test whether cataloging public T cell receptors could reveal signatures of past pathogen exposure. The study used immunosequencing to profile the T cell repertoires of 600 to 850 subjects and linked those repertoires to cytomegalovirus serostatus. In addition to the first cohort of roughly 670 subjects, a separate validation cohort of over 90 different subjects was used. To predict cytomegalovirus infection status, the study combined high-throughput TCR immunosequencing, statistical association of individual TCRs with disease status, and machine learning. A later analysis re-analyzed previously published TCR beta repertoires from approximately 670 donors and added high-resolution HLA genotyping to study TCR occurrence patterns. In the later analysis, no new phenotypic data were used to find candidate immune exposures; instead, reliance was placed on TCR beta sequences and their occurrence across donors. An earlier analysis of around 580 of the donors used high-throughput TCR beta sequencing to judge whether each TCR beta V gene segment behaved as functional or pseudogenic. Alongside the repertoire data, information on donor age, sex, ethnicity and CMV serostatus was compiled. Genome-wide SNP genotypes for about 65% of the 666 donors were used in a later genetic analysis, which treated that subset as a discovery cohort. All discovery cohort repertoires had been generated using a single sequencing platform. HLA typing covered class I and class II loci at four-digit resolution. Typing coverage varied by locus: roughly 620-640 donors for A, B, C, DRB1 and DQB1; more than 500 for DQA1; more than 600 for DPA1; roughly 450 for DPB1. Roughly 5 DR-DQ haplotypes were handled as single units for association and clustering, since linkage in the cohort was strong. Across some 400 genotyped donors of the cohort, an average of roughly 250,000 unique TCR beta nucleotide sequences per donor were sequenced, and roughly 18% of those sequences were non-productive. What the research found in general, with its limitations: In a later analysis, the rate of TCR association differed among HLA loci, with DRB1 alleles having the most associated TCRs and HLA-C alleles having the fewest. Several of the top co-occurrence clusters appeared to be linked to parvovirus B19, influenza, CMV and Epstein-Barr virus, according to a later analysis. The authors suggested that the approach could potentially be extended to other disease states and immunological phenotypes. In a later genetic analysis, fewer N-insertions in productive TCRs were reported among donors in an Asian-associated ancestry cluster than the roughly 700-donor mean. Because HLA typing was unavailable for some donors at each locus, only the typed subset was used in association tests. Because the 87-base-pair reads could not distinguish some IMGT-functional V segments, including TRBV6-2 and TRBV6-3, those segments were excluded. In an earlier analysis of 587 of the donors, most TCR beta V segments appeared in productive rearrangements about 87% or about 30% of the time, broadly matching IMGT annotations. The classifier was reported to diagnose cytomegalovirus status with high specificity and sensitivity in both the original cohort and the validation cohort. Around 16 rarely observed V segments, including chromosome 9 orphons, were excluded from the earlier analysis of approximately 600 of the donors because counts were too low. A later analysis found that most CMV-associated TCR beta chains appeared HLA-restricted, with HLA associations seemingly driven largely by CMV exposure. V-gene and J-gene trimming of TCR beta chains was associated with a missense DCLRE1C variant in a later genetic analysis, and the association was replicated in an independent cohort. The presence/absence analyses assumed that sequencing depth was roughly uniform across donors, and that assumption may not be true. Linkage disequilibrium might explain the correlated functional status among segregating V segments, but an unknown experimental factor could not be excluded. Only TCR beta chains were sequenced in this cohort, and the absence of alpha or paired-chain data limited detectable features. In a later analysis, around 17,000 TCR beta sequences were associated with specific HLA alleles at a false discovery rate of 0.05. A later analysis found that HLA-associated TCR beta chains were more clonally expanded and had lower generation probabilities than equally common non-associated chains. The study gave a list of more than 150 TCR beta chains associated with cytomegalovirus. A further reported finding was that TCR beta sequences accurately predicted the HLA-A and HLA-B alleles for most subjects in the first cohort. Strong co-occurrence of HLA alleles, especially DR and DQ, made assigning TCR associations to individual alleles difficult. The only immune exposure information available for the cohort was CMV serostatus. Three of the identified cytomegalovirus-associated TCR beta chains were confirmed in vitro to be specific for cytomegalovirus antigens. A cluster of highly shared sequence variants was judged likely to be a technical artifact of the sequencing pipeline. Most TCR sequences were seen in very few donors, while some public TCRs were found in many individuals.

The library was built by means of the immunoSEQ multiplex PCR assay. The multiplex PCR relied on a mix of 60 forward primers for TCR Vbeta segments and 13 reverse primers for TCR Jbeta segments. A multiplex PCR assay on genomic DNA amplified the CDR3 region of rearranged TCR beta genes. The amplified TCR beta libraries were sequenced on the Illumina HiSeq System as 87-base-pair reads. For the original study's pipeline: A later analysis counted 75 million to 100 million unique TCR beta chains across the 670 or so repertoires, and roughly 11 million of these chains were shared by at least two donors. To remove PCR and sequencing errors, raw reads were error-corrected and collapsed into unique sequences using a nearest-neighbor algorithm that merged closely related sequences. V, D and J gene segments were assigned by aligning CDR3 sequences to IMGT reference sequences. Each retained sequence needed at least a six-nucleotide match to both a V gene segment and a J gene segment. A rearrangement was called productive if the CDR3 had no stop codons and remained in frame with V and J, and every other rearrangement was called non-productive. Following IMGT convention, CDR3 was defined as the stretch from the second conserved V-encoded cysteine to the conserved J-encoded phenylalanine. In an earlier analysis of 500 to 650 of the donors, sequences lacking an unambiguous match to a single V gene segment were excluded. An earlier analysis of 587 of the donors classified V segments as functional when productive rearrangements were above 56.7% and as segregating when the standard deviation between donors was above 5%. A statistical classification framework was developed to diagnose cytomegalovirus status using the catalog of TCR beta chain sequences. A later analysis assigned V and J genes by comparing TCR nucleotide sequences with IMGT/GENE-DB human TR gene sequences. Using the TCRdist pipeline, a later analysis assigned CDR3 sequences along with most-parsimonious VDJ recombination scenarios. In a later analysis, each TCR beta chain was defined by its CDR3 amino acid sequence together with its V-gene family, and reads lacking a unique V-gene family were excluded. As a way to deal with suspected cross-contamination and a sequencing artifact, a later analysis dropped hundreds of nucleotide sequences that were highly shared and had low generation probability. A later analysis calculated a clonal expansion index for each public chain from normalized within-repertoire ranks of inferred template counts. In a later analysis, generation probabilities were computed using a VDJ recombination model fitted to out-of-frame rearrangements, and the results were checked against IGoR. In a later analysis, hypergeometric tests were used to score TCR-TCR, TCR-HLA and TCR-CMV co-occurrence, with a repertoire-size bias correction applied to TCR pairs. False discovery rates were estimated in a later analysis by permuting HLA or CMV assignments 20 times. A later analysis grouped co-occurring TCRs with DBSCAN, adding TCRdist sequence similarity when clustering within HLA-allele-positive subsets. Repertoires with fewer than 30,000 or more than 120,000 public chains, plus five repertoires with anomalous nucleotide sharing, were excluded from co-occurrence clustering. In its TCRdb copy, this immuneACCESS table keeps in-frame sequences only and misses some clones. Where compared with another copy, unresolved V genes explain less than half of these, and the others have no known cause. The V and J calls and clone size are taken from that table; D and trimming were inferred from the DNA. The sample contains about 100,000 clones, 75% of them found a single time. The ten largest clones capture about 4.9% of the sample.

The cohort was made up of 666 healthy bone marrow donors. Cohort members were all nominally healthy when sampled, although unrecorded immune exposures were likely present. The donor was CMV seropositive and was included in the group of 300 or so seropositive cohort members. A peripheral blood sample was collected from each donor, and TCR beta sequencing was performed on peripheral blood mononuclear cells. Genomic DNA extraction from the blood cell samples was performed with the Qiagen DNeasy Blood Extraction Kit. Sequenced: PBMCs. Recombination linked TRBV6-5 to TRBJ1-1; TRBD1 could be the D gene, as 6 bases match. The origin of this receptor is a woman aged 18 to 35 in good health and CMV-seropositive. The nucleotides read TGTGCCAGCAGTCACGAGCGCGACAGGGAAGCTTTCTTT. This gives the protein CASSHERDREAFF.